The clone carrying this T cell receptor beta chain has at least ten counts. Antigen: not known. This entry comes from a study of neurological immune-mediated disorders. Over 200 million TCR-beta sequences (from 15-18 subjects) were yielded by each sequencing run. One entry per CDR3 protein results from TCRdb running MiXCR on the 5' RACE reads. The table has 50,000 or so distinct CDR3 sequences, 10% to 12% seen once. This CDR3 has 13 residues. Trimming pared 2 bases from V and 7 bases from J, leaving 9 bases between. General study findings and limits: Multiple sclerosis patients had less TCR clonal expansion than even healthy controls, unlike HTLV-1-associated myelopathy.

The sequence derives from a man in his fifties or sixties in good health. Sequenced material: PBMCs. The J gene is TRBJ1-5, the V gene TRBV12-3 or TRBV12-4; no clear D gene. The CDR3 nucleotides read TGTGCCAGCAGTTTATTGTCGGCCCAGCCCCAGCATTTT. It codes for CASSLLSAQPQHF.